The rows below give T cell receptor beta chains drawn from one sample of a study of spatial heterogeneity in lung cancer. TCRdb re-called the 5' RACE reads with MiXCR, one entry per CDR3 protein. The sample has around 63,000 distinct CDR3 sequences, 8.4% seen once. Sample: PBMCs, taken at surgery. Receptors were obtained from a female donor with early-stage non-small cell lung cancer. The conserved cysteine and the conserved F or W are not part of the CDR3 here. Fields, in order: CDR3 length, V gene, J gene, CDR3 protein.

len: 14
v_gene: TRBV3-1
j_gene: TRBJ1-1
CDR3aa: ASSLGRGTRDTEAF

len: 14
v_gene: TRBV3-1
j_gene: TRBJ2-1
CDR3aa: ASSTLDGSPYNEQF

len: 10
v_gene: TRBV28
j_gene: TRBJ1-1
CDR3aa: ANWKGNTEAF

len: 12
v_gene: TRBV15
j_gene: TRBJ2-2
CDR3aa: ATSSLRNTGELF

len: 12
v_gene: TRBV29-1
j_gene: TRBJ2-7
CDR3aa: SATGTGGSGEQY

len: 10
v_gene: TRBV30
j_gene: TRBJ2-1
CDR3aa: AWKIGHNEQF

len: 14
v_gene: TRBV6-5
j_gene: TRBJ1-1
CDR3aa: ASSYRPRSVNTEAF

len: 11
v_gene: TRBV7-9
j_gene: TRBJ1-4
CDR3aa: ATKTGVNEKLF

len: 10
v_gene: TRBV15
j_gene: TRBJ2-7
CDR3aa: ATSIQPYEQY

len: 15
v_gene: TRBV5-1
j_gene: TRBJ1-2
CDR3aa: ASSSGTGGMEGYGYT

len: 14
v_gene: TRBV5-1
j_gene: TRBJ1-3
CDR3aa: ASSLARPRAGNTIY

len: 9
v_gene: TRBV2
j_gene: TRBJ1-4
CDR3aa: ASSETVGLF

len: 11
v_gene: TRBV3-1
j_gene: TRBJ2-1
CDR3aa: ASSQGLENEQF

len: 14
v_gene: TRBV9
j_gene: TRBJ1-6
CDR3aa: ASSPQPAGTNSPLH

len: 11
v_gene: TRBV20-1
j_gene: TRBJ1-1
CDR3aa: SADFGTDTEAF

len: 9
v_gene: TRBV12-3/TRBV12-4
j_gene: TRBJ2-1
CDR3aa: ASCLENEQF

len: 13
v_gene: TRBV6-5
j_gene: TRBJ2-2
CDR3aa: ASSTAKGFTGELF

len: 11
v_gene: TRBV28
j_gene: TRBJ1-6
CDR3aa: ASGDPYNSPLH

len: 12
v_gene: TRBV9
j_gene: TRBJ2-3
CDR3aa: ASSARGGQDTQY

len: 17
v_gene: TRBV6-2/TRBV6-3
j_gene: TRBJ2-1
CDR3aa: ASSYSIQGGGPSYNEQF

len: 10
v_gene: TRBV29-1
j_gene: TRBJ2-7
CDR3aa: SVDGEAHEQY

len: 14
v_gene: TRBV28
j_gene: TRBJ1-4
CDR3aa: ASSPPQGLTNEKLF

len: 14
v_gene: TRBV7-6
j_gene: TRBJ1-5
CDR3aa: ASSLQPTPSNQPQH

len: 13
v_gene: TRBV9
j_gene: TRBJ2-3
CDR3aa: ASSVGQFGTDTQY

len: 16
v_gene: TRBV7-9
j_gene: TRBJ1-1
CDR3aa: ASSFMAGRQGAKTEAF

len: 13
v_gene: TRBV10-1
j_gene: TRBJ2-2
CDR3aa: ASSDRLPNTGELF

len: 12
v_gene: TRBV6-5
j_gene: TRBJ1-2
CDR3aa: ASSYRALNYGYT